This TCR beta chain was documented in a study of cytomegalovirus exposure and HLA in healthy donors. Findings and caveats of the study: In vitro data verified a few CMV-associated chains as specific for CMV antigens. A later analysis linked a missense variant in DCLRE1C to the trimming of TCR beta V and J genes. The classifier reportedly diagnosed cytomegalovirus status with high sensitivity and specificity.

As regards this clone: The antigen is not known.

Per germline, CDR1 GTSNPN and CDR2 SVGIG (reference sequence). The CDR3 is 14 residues long. The J segment lost 6 bases and the V segment lost 0 bases, leaving 1 base of the junction unmatched. 13 Jbeta primers and 60 Vbeta primers were used for the PCR. Measured with immunoSEQ multiplex PCR; TCRdb has only the in-frame clones, and not every one. Among under 150,000 clones listed, more than 80% were seen once. The sequence came from a woman in her 30s in good health and CMV-seropositive. This chain connects TRBV30 to TRBJ2-1; TRBD1 matches at 11 bases. The specimen was PBMCs. As DNA, the CDR3 is TGTGCCTGGAGTGTTGGACAGGGGGCCAATGAGCAGTTCTTC. This encodes CAWSVGQGANEQFF.